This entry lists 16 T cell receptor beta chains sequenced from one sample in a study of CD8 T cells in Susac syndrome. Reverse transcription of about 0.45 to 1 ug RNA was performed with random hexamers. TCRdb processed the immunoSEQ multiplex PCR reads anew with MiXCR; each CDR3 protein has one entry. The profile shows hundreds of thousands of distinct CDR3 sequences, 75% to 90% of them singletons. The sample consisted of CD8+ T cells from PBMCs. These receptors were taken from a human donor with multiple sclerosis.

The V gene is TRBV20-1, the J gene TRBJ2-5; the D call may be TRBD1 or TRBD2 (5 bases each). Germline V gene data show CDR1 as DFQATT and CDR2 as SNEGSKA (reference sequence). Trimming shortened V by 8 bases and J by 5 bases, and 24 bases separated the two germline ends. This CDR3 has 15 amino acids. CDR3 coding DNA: TGCAGTTCTCTGTCCCCCCGGGACGTTGGGGAGACCCAGTACTTC. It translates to CSSLSPRDVGETQYF.

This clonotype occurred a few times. The CDR3 DNA reads as TGTGCCAGCAGTTTATTGGGTGGTGGCACTGAAGCTTTCTTT. Its protein is CASSLLGGGTEAFF. The rearrangement joins TRBV27 to TRBJ1-1; D not resolved. The CDR3 consists of 14 residues. Trimming shortened V by 1 base and J by 4 bases, and 10 bases separated the two germline ends. Germline lookup yields CDR1 MNHEY and CDR2 SMNVEV (reference sequence).

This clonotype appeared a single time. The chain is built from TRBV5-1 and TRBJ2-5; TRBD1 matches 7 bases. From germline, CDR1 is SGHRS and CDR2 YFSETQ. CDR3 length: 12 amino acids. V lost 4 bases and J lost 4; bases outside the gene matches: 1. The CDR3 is CASSRGRETQYF. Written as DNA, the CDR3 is TGCGCCAGCAGCAGGGGGCGAGAGACCCAGTACTTC.

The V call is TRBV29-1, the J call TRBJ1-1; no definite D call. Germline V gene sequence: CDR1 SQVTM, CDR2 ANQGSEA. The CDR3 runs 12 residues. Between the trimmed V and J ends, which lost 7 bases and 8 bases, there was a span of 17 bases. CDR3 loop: CSGFDGVLEAFF. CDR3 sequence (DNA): TGCAGCGGCTTCGACGGCGTCTTAGAAGCTTTCTTT.

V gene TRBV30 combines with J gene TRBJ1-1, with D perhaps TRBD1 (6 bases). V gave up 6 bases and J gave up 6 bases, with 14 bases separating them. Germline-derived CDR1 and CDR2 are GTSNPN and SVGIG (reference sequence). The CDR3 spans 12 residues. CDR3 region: CACLGGRAEAFF. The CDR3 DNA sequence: TGTGCCTGCCTGGGGGGGCGGGCTGAAGCTTTCTTT.

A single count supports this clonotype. Here the CDR3 reads CSGVGGHEQFF. The CDR3 DNA sequence: TGCAGCGGGGTGGGGGGCCACGAGCAGTTCTTC. This chain uses TRBV20-1 with TRBJ2-1, with D perhaps matching TRBD1 or TRBD2 (6 bases each). CDR1 and CDR2 from the germline V gene are DFQATT and SNEGSKA (reference sequence). The CDR3 extends over 11 amino acids.

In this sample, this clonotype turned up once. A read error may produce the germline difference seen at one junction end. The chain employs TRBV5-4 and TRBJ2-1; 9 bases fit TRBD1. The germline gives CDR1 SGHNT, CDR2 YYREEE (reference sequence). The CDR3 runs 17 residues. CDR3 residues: CVSTYERPGQGYNEQFF. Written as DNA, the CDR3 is TGTGTCAGCACCTATGAGAGACCGGGACAGGGTTACAATGAGCAGTTCTTC.

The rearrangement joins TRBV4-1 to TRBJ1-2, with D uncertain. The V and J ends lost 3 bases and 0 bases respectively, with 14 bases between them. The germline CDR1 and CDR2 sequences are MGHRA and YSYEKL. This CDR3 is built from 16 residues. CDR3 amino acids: CASSHMTSQPNYGYTF. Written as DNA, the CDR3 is TGCGCCAGCAGCCATATGACATCTCAACCTAACTATGGCTACACCTTC.

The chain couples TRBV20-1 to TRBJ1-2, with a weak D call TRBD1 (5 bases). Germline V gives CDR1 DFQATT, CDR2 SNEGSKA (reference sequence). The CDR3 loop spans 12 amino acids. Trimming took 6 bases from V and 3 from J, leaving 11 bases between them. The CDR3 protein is CSAGDGYYGYTF. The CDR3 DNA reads TGCAGTGCCGGGGACGGATACTATGGCTACACCTTC.

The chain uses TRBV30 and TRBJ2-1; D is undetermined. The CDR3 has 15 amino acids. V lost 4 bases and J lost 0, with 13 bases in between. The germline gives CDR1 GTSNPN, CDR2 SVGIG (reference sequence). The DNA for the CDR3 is TGTGCCTGGAATGGGCTATCCCGCTCCTACAATGAGCAGTTCTTC. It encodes CAWNGLSRSYNEQFF.

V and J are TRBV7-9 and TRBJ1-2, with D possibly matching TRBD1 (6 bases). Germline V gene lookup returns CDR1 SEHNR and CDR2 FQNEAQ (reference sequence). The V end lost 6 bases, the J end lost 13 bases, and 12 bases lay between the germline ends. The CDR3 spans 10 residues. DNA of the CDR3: TGTGCCAGCAGTTACGGACAGATCACCTTC. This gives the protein CASSYGQITF.

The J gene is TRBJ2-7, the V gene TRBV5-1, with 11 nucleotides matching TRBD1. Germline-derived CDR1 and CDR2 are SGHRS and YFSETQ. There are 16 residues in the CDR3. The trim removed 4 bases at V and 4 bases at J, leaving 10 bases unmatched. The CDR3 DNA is TGCGCCAGCAGCGTACCGCCGGGACAGGGGGTATACGAGCAGTACTTC. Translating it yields CASSVPPGQGVYEQYF.

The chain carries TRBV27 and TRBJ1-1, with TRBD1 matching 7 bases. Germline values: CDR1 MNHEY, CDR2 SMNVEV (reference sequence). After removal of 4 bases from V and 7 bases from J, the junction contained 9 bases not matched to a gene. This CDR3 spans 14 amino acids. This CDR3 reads CASSSLDRVDEAFF. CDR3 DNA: TGTGCCAGCAGTTCTTTAGACAGGGTGGATGAAGCTTTCTTT.

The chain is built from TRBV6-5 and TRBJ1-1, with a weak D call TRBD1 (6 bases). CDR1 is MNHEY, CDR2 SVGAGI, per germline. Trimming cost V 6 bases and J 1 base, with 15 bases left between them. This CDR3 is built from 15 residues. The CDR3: CASRQWPGANTEAFF. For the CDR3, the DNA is TGTGCCAGCAGACAGTGGCCGGGGGCGAACACTGAAGCTTTCTTT.

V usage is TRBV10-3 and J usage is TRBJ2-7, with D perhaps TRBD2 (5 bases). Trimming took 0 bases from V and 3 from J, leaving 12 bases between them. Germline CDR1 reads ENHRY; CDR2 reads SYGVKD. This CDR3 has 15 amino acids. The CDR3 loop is CAISESSAGLYEQYF. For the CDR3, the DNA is TGTGCCATCAGTGAGTCTTCTGCGGGTCTCTACGAGCAGTACTTC.

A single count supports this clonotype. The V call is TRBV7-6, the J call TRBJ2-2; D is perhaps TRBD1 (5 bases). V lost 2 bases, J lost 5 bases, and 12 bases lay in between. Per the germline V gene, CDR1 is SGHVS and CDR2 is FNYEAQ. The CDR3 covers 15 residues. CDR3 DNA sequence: TGTGCCAGCAGCTTACCAGATCAGGGAACCGGGGAGCTGTTTTTT. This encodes CASSLPDQGTGELFF.